A selection of T cell receptor beta chains follows, all from one sample in a study of early T cells in non-severe SARS-CoV-2 infection. TCRdb re-analysed the 5' RACE reads in MiXCR, keeping a single row per CDR3 protein. The profile shows roughly 45,000 distinct CDR3 sequences, 6.2% of them singletons. This specimen consisted of whole blood, obtained at baseline. These receptors all stem from an adult who was a healthcare worker with PCR-confirmed SARS-CoV-2 infection or an uninfected control (not recorded which). CDR3s include the opening cysteine and the closing phenylalanine or tryptophan. Each record gives: V gene, clone size, J gene, D gene, CDR3 DNA, CDR3 protein. A D gene is named only where the DNA matches it firmly. Part of the rows lack a size; the others show once, few, many or a class for expanded clones.

V gene: TRBV12-3/TRBV12-4; clone size: many; J gene: TRBJ2-4; D gene: -; CDR3 DNA: TGTGCCAGCAGTTTCGAGGTCCAAAACATTCAGTACTTC; CDR3 protein: CASSFEVQNIQYF
V gene: TRBV2; clone size: -; J gene: TRBJ2-1; D gene: TRBD1; CDR3 DNA: TGTGCCAGCAGCCTAGACAGGGGGCACGATGAGCAGTTCTTC; CDR3 protein: CASSLDRGHDEQFF
V gene: TRBV4-1; clone size: few; J gene: TRBJ1-2; D gene: TRBD1; CDR3 DNA: TGCGCCAGCAGCCAAGATGGAGGTCCGGGACAGGCCTCATATGGCTACACCTTC; CDR3 protein: CASSQDGGPGQASYGYTF
V gene: TRBV29-1; clone size: few; J gene: TRBJ1-4; D gene: TRBD1; CDR3 DNA: TGCAGCGTAAAGACAGGGGAGGGTGAAAAACTGTTTTTT; CDR3 protein: CSVKTGEGEKLFF
V gene: TRBV30; clone size: few; J gene: TRBJ2-5; D gene: -; CDR3 DNA: TGTGCCTGGAGTAGAGCTAGGCACCCAAAAGAGACCCAGTACTTC; CDR3 protein: CAWSRARHPKETQYF
V gene: TRBV28; clone size: many; J gene: TRBJ2-1; D gene: -; CDR3 DNA: TGTGCCAGCAGTCTCGGAGGCCGCGCTCGATACAATGAGCAGTTCTTC; CDR3 protein: CASSLGGRARYNEQFF
V gene: TRBV6-5; clone size: few; J gene: TRBJ1-4; D gene: -; CDR3 DNA: TGTGCCAGCAGCAGATCCTCCGGGACCGGGAAATTTTTT; CDR3 protein: CASSRSSGTGKFF
V gene: TRBV20-1; clone size: many; J gene: TRBJ2-3; D gene: TRBD1; CDR3 DNA: TGCAGTGCTAGAGATATAAGGACAGGGGGTAACTACGGTACGCAGTATTTT; CDR3 protein: CSARDIRTGGNYGTQYF
V gene: TRBV30; clone size: many; J gene: TRBJ1-2; D gene: -; CDR3 DNA: TGTGCCTTGGAGAGAGGGAATGGCTACACCTTC; CDR3 protein: CALERGNGYTF
V gene: TRBV28; clone size: -; J gene: TRBJ1-2; D gene: -; CDR3 DNA: TGTGCCAGCACATTTGTGGGACTCAATAACTATGGCTACACCTTC; CDR3 protein: CASTFVGLNNYGYTF
V gene: TRBV28; clone size: many; J gene: TRBJ2-5; D gene: -; CDR3 DNA: TGTGCCAGCAGTTTAGAACCGAGGGGATTCCAAGAGACCCAGTACTTC; CDR3 protein: CASSLEPRGFQETQYF
V gene: TRBV20-1; clone size: many; J gene: TRBJ1-2; D gene: -; CDR3 DNA: TGCAGTGCTAGTCAGGCGTTCCGCAACTATGGCTACACCTTC; CDR3 protein: CSASQAFRNYGYTF
V gene: TRBV5-4; clone size: many; J gene: TRBJ2-2; D gene: -; CDR3 DNA: TGTGCCAGCAGAGTTGGATCCAGTGCGAACACCGGGGAGCTGTTTTTT; CDR3 protein: CASRVGSSANTGELFF
V gene: TRBV11-2; clone size: few; J gene: TRBJ2-7; D gene: TRBD2; CDR3 DNA: TGTGCCAGCAGCCGAAGTTTGGCGGGAGGCTCCTACGAGCAGTACTTC; CDR3 protein: CASSRSLAGGSYEQYF
V gene: TRBV13; clone size: -; J gene: TRBJ2-1; D gene: -; CDR3 DNA: TGTGCCAGCAGCCAAACCAATGAGCAGTTCTTC; CDR3 protein: CASSQTNEQFF
V gene: TRBV7-3; clone size: many; J gene: TRBJ2-1; D gene: TRBD2; CDR3 DNA: TGTGCCAGCAGCTTAAGAGGGCTAGCGGGCTACAATGAGCAGTTCTTC; CDR3 protein: CASSLRGLAGYNEQFF
V gene: TRBV15; clone size: few; J gene: TRBJ2-1; D gene: TRBD2; CDR3 DNA: TGTGCCACCAGCGGTTTGGGACTAGCGGGAGACAATGAGCAGTTCTTC; CDR3 protein: CATSGLGLAGDNEQFF
V gene: TRBV18; clone size: many; J gene: TRBJ2-7; D gene: TRBD2; CDR3 DNA: TGTGCCAGCTCACCCGCCGGACTAGCGGGAGCCGAGCAGTACTTC; CDR3 protein: CASSPAGLAGAEQYF
V gene: TRBV2; clone size: -; J gene: TRBJ2-1; D gene: TRBD2; CDR3 DNA: TGTGCCAGCAGTGGGGGACTAGCGGGAGTTCGTGAGTTCTTC; CDR3 protein: CASSGGLAGVREFF
V gene: TRBV7-9; clone size: medium-sized; J gene: TRBJ2-7; D gene: -; CDR3 DNA: TGTGCCAGCAGCTTAGGGAGGGTTCCCTACGAGCAGTACTTC; CDR3 protein: CASSLGRVPYEQYF
V gene: TRBV3-1; clone size: many; J gene: TRBJ2-7; D gene: TRBD2; CDR3 DNA: TGTGCCAGCAGCCAAGGTTCTAGCGGGAGAAACTACGAGCAGTACTTC; CDR3 protein: CASSQGSSGRNYEQYF
V gene: TRBV5-5; clone size: many; J gene: TRBJ1-1; D gene: TRBD1; CDR3 DNA: TGTGCCAGCAGTTCCGGGACAGGGTGGGCTGAAGCTTTCTTT; CDR3 protein: CASSSGTGWAEAFF
V gene: TRBV6-4; clone size: many; J gene: TRBJ1-1; D gene: -; CDR3 DNA: TGTGCCAGCAGTGACACTCCAGACACTGAAGCTTTCTTT; CDR3 protein: CASSDTPDTEAFF
V gene: TRBV24-1; clone size: many; J gene: TRBJ1-2; D gene: -; CDR3 DNA: TGTGCCACCAGTGACCCAGCGGCAGACTTTAACTATGGCTACACCTTC; CDR3 protein: CATSDPAADFNYGYTF
V gene: TRBV27; clone size: few; J gene: TRBJ1-2; D gene: -; CDR3 DNA: TGTGCCAGCAGTTTATCGAGGGTGCACTATGGCTACACCTTC; CDR3 protein: CASSLSRVHYGYTF
V gene: TRBV6-2/TRBV6-3; clone size: few; J gene: TRBJ2-3; D gene: -; CDR3 DNA: TGTGCCAGCAGTTACGGTGAGACAGATACGCAGTATTTT; CDR3 protein: CASSYGETDTQYF
V gene: TRBV18; clone size: few; J gene: TRBJ2-3; D gene: TRBD2; CDR3 DNA: TGTGCCAGCTCACCCCCTAGCGGGACCACAGATACGCAGTATTTT; CDR3 protein: CASSPPSGTTDTQYF
V gene: TRBV18; clone size: many; J gene: TRBJ2-3; D gene: -; CDR3 DNA: TGTGCCAGCTCACCACAAGCGGCAGATACGCAGTATTTT; CDR3 protein: CASSPQAADTQYF
V gene: TRBV5-8; clone size: many; J gene: TRBJ2-3; D gene: -; CDR3 DNA: TGTGCCAGCATCCAGAGGGGAACCACAGATACGCAGTATTTT; CDR3 protein: CASIQRGTTDTQYF
V gene: TRBV19; clone size: many; J gene: TRBJ1-5; D gene: -; CDR3 DNA: TGTGCCAGTAGTATCGGGGGGAAACAGCCCCAGCATTTT; CDR3 protein: CASSIGGKQPQHF
V gene: TRBV6-2/TRBV6-3; clone size: -; J gene: TRBJ2-1; D gene: -; CDR3 DNA: TGTGCCAGCGGACGGGCCCCATTGGTAAATGAGCAGTTCTTC; CDR3 protein: CASGRAPLVNEQFF
V gene: TRBV12-3/TRBV12-4; clone size: -; J gene: TRBJ1-2; D gene: -; CDR3 DNA: TGTGCCACGACGGCAGCCCGATATGGCTACACCTTC; CDR3 protein: CATTAARYGYTF
V gene: TRBV7-2; clone size: -; J gene: TRBJ1-2; D gene: -; CDR3 DNA: TGTGCCAGCAGCTTACAACAGAACTATGGCTACACCTTC; CDR3 protein: CASSLQQNYGYTF
V gene: TRBV12-3/TRBV12-4; clone size: few; J gene: TRBJ1-2; D gene: TRBD1; CDR3 DNA: TGTGCCAGCAGTTTGACAGGGGTGGGCTATGGCTACACCTTC; CDR3 protein: CASSLTGVGYGYTF
V gene: TRBV6-6; clone size: few; J gene: TRBJ1-3; D gene: TRBD1; CDR3 DNA: TGTGCCAGCAGCACTGGGACAGGCTCTGGAAACACCATATATTTT; CDR3 protein: CASSTGTGSGNTIYF
V gene: TRBV20-1; clone size: -; J gene: TRBJ1-5; D gene: -; CDR3 DNA: TGCAGTGCTCCGGCGGTGGGGCCCAATCAGCCCCAGCATTTT; CDR3 protein: CSAPAVGPNQPQHF
V gene: TRBV7-9; clone size: -; J gene: TRBJ2-2; D gene: TRBD1; CDR3 DNA: TGTGCCAGCAGCTTGAGTCGGGGACAGGGTCGTACCGGGGAGCTGTTTTTT; CDR3 protein: CASSLSRGQGRTGELFF
V gene: TRBV20-1; clone size: many; J gene: TRBJ2-3; D gene: TRBD2; CDR3 DNA: TGCAGTGCTCGGAGGCGTGCGGGAGAGGGTTCAGATACGCAGTATTTT; CDR3 protein: CSARRRAGEGSDTQYF
V gene: TRBV12-3/TRBV12-4; clone size: -; J gene: TRBJ2-5; D gene: TRBD1; CDR3 DNA: TGTGCCAGCAGCCCTGACAGGGGGGGAGAGACCCAGTACTTC; CDR3 protein: CASSPDRGGETQYF
V gene: TRBV18; clone size: few; J gene: TRBJ2-7; D gene: -; CDR3 DNA: TGTGCCAGCTCACCCGCCCAGGGAGAGCAGTACTTC; CDR3 protein: CASSPAQGEQYF
V gene: TRBV4-1; clone size: -; J gene: TRBJ2-1; D gene: TRBD2; CDR3 DNA: TGCGCCAGCAGCCAAGGGGGACTAGGCGCAGGTTACAATGAGCAGTTCTTC; CDR3 protein: CASSQGGLGAGYNEQFF